The clone carrying this TCR beta chain was seen many times. This sample was taken from a study of shared clonotypes between healthy human individuals. The assay was immunoSEQ multiplex PCR, and TCRdb's table has in-frame clones only and misses some. This sample has 850,000 to 1,200,000 clones, with more than 60% found just once. This CDR3 region has 14 residues. V dropped 4 bases and J dropped 5 bases, with 14 bases sitting between them. Germline CDR1 and CDR2: LNHNV and YYDKDF (reference sequence). The sequencing sample was made of memory CD4+ T cells sorted from blood. Subset defined: CD45RA-negative fraction. The chain couples TRBV15 to TRBJ2-5, with a tentative D call TRBD1 (6 bases). The receptor comes from a man between 18 and 29 years old in good health. DNA of the CDR3: TGTGCCACCAGCATATCACAGGGACGGGAGACCCAGTACTTC. Amino acid sequence: CATSISQGRETQYF. The full variable domain, its missing parts supplied by reference TRBV15 and TRBJ2-5, is DAMVIQNPRYQVTQFGKPVTLSCSQTLNHNVMYWYQQKSSQAPKLLFHYYDKDFNNEADTPDNFQSRRPNTSFCFLDIRSPGLGDTAMYLCATSISQGRETQYFGPGTRLLVL.